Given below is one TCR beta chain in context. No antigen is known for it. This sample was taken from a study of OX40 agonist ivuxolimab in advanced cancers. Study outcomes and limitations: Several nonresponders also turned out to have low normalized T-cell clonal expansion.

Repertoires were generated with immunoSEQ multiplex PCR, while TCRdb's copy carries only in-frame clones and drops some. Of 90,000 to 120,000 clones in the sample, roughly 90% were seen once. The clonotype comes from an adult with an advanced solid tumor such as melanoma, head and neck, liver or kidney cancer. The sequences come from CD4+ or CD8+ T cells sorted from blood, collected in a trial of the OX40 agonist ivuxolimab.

The CDR3 nucleotides read TGTGCCAGTAGTAGCCGCGGGATCGTATACAATGAGCAGTTCTTC. Protein product: CASSSRGIVYNEQFF. This sequence joins TRBV19 and TRBJ2-1, with a possible D match to TRBD2 (6 bases). V lost 4 bases, J lost 4 bases, and 14 bases lay in between. Germline values: CDR1 LNHDA, CDR2 SQIVND (reference sequence). This CDR3 region has 15 residues.